Below are 19 T cell receptor beta chains sequenced from a single sample in a study of shared clonotypes between healthy human individuals. The table came from immunoSEQ multiplex PCR; TCRdb's copy has only in-frame clones and leaves some out. Here the sample spans over a million clones, approximately 97% being singletons. The material sequenced was naive CD4+ T cells sorted from blood. The subset: CD45RA+ positively selected. Receptors were obtained from a man between 25 and 39 years old in good health.

This chain links TRBV14 with TRBJ2-7; D is uncertain. The CDR3 is 15 residues long. CDR1 is SGHDN and CDR2 is FVKESK in the germline V gene. V gave up 1 base and J gave up 1 base, with 11 bases separating them. CDR3 coding DNA: TGTGCCAGCAGCCAAGGCGTTATACCATCCTACGAGCAGTACTTC. Amino acid sequence: CASSQGVIPSYEQYF.

This clone was found once. The V call is TRBV4-1, the J call TRBJ2-7; D perhaps matches TRBD1 (6 bases). V was pared by 1 base and J by 0 bases, with 10 bases between. CDR3 length equals 15 residues. Germline V gives CDR1 MGHRA, CDR2 YSYEKL. The CDR3 sequence is CASSQVTGYSYEQYF. For the CDR3, the DNA is TGCGCCAGCAGCCAAGTAACAGGGTACTCCTACGAGCAGTACTTC.

The chain is built from TRBV10-1 and TRBJ2-7; 12 bases align to TRBD2. Trimming took 7 bases from V and 6 from J; bases not matched to a gene: 13. Per the germline V gene, CDR1 is WNHNN and CDR2 is SYGVQD (reference sequence). The CDR3 totals 16 residues. The chain's CDR3 is CASIRTSGTHPGEQYF. The CDR3 nucleotides are TGCGCCAGCATTCGGACTAGCGGGACCCACCCGGGCGAGCAGTACTTC.

The V call is TRBV30, the J call TRBJ1-2, with 9 bases aligning to TRBD1. With 4 bases clipped from V and 2 bases from J, the junction kept 8 bases outside the gene matches. The CDR3 runs 15 residues. CDR1 and CDR2 (germline): GTSNPN, SVGIG (reference sequence). CDR3 in DNA: TGTGCCTGGACCAAACCGGACAGGGGAAACTATGGCTACACCTTC. Translation: CAWTKPDRGNYGYTF.

CDR3 nucleotide sequence: TGTGCCAGCAGTTTTCGGCAGTTCGGTCAGCCCCAGCATTTT. This sequence encodes CASSFRQFGQPQHF. This chain uses TRBV28 with TRBJ1-5; D unclear. This CDR3 region has 14 residues. CDR1 and CDR2 (germline): MDHEN, SYDVKM. The V and J ends lost 3 bases and 6 bases respectively, with 12 bases between them.

The V gene is TRBV27, the J gene TRBJ1-2; maybe TRBD1 (6 bases). This CDR3 has 14 amino acids. The V end lost 0 bases, the J end lost 8 bases, and 13 bases lay between the germline ends. The germline gives CDR1 MNHEY, CDR2 SMNVEV (reference sequence). The CDR3 nucleotides are TGTGCCAGCAGTTTATCATGGCAGGGGTTAGGCTACACCTTC. It yields the protein CASSLSWQGLGYTF.

The rearrangement joins TRBV4-1 to TRBJ2-7; 9 bases align to TRBD2. Germline V gene data show CDR1 as MGHRA and CDR2 as YSYEKL. This CDR3 has 17 residues. The ends lost 3 bases at V and 12 bases at J; junction bases unmatched: 21. The chain's CDR3 is CASSHFALIAGVVGLYF. The CDR3 region has the DNA TGCGCCAGCAGCCATTTTGCCCTTATAGCGGGAGTGGTGGGTCTGTACTTC.

The chain has TRBV5-4 and TRBJ1-4; 7 nucleotides align to TRBD1. CDR1 and CDR2 (germline): SGHNT, YYREEE (reference sequence). After removal of 2 bases from V and 3 bases from J, the junction contained 1 base not matched to a gene. CDR3 length: 14 residues. The CDR3 protein is CASSFQGANEKLFF. The CDR3 DNA follows: TGTGCCAGCAGCTTCCAGGGGGCTAATGAAAAACTGTTTTTT.

The rearrangement joins TRBV27 to TRBJ2-5; D may correspond to TRBD1 or TRBD2 (6 bases each). V was cut by 7 bases and J by 3 bases, with 18 bases left in between. The length of the CDR3 is 15 residues. Germline CDR1 reads MNHEY; CDR2 reads SMNVEV (reference sequence). CDR3 bases: TGTGCCAGCATCGGTTGGGGGGCCCGGGAAGAGACCCAGTACTTC. It codes for CASIGWGAREETQYF.

The CDR3 here is CASSRREDTDTQYF. CDR3 sequence (DNA): TGTGCCAGTAGTAGGCGGGAAGACACAGATACGCAGTATTTT. This sequence joins TRBV19 and TRBJ2-3; D is perhaps TRBD2 (6 bases). The CDR3 extends over 14 amino acids. Trimming cost V 4 bases and J 2 bases, with 10 bases left between them. Germline CDR1 is LNHDA and CDR2 is SQIVND (reference sequence).

The chain combines TRBV19 with TRBJ2-5; D is uncertain. Trimming left V 5 bases short and J 3 bases short, with 10 bases between. Germline V gene data show CDR1 as LNHDA and CDR2 as SQIVND (reference sequence). The CDR3 runs 13 residues. The CDR3, as DNA: TGTGCCAGTAGTTGGCAGGAGAAAGAGACCCAGTACTTC. It specifies CASSWQEKETQYF.

This chain links TRBV4-3 with TRBJ2-5; TRBD1 aligns across 10 bases. The CDR3 sequence is 19 residues long. V gave up 0 bases and J gave up 5 bases; unmatched junction bases: 15. The V gene's germline CDR1 is LGHNA and CDR2 YSLEER. The chain's CDR3 is CASSQDRGTGVGDKETQYF. For the CDR3, the DNA is TGCGCCAGCAGCCAAGATAGGGGGACAGGGGTAGGGGACAAGGAGACCCAGTACTTC.

The chain joins TRBV9 to TRBJ2-1; 7 bases align to TRBD2. Trimming cost V 1 base and J 9 bases; bases outside gene matches: 13. This CDR3 is built from 16 residues. Germline loops: CDR1 SGDLS, CDR2 YYNGEE. The CDR3 reads CASSVLADSLRGEQFF. In DNA form, the CDR3 reads TGTGCCAGCAGCGTACTAGCGGATTCTCTGCGGGGTGAGCAGTTCTTC.

J is TRBJ2-2 and V is TRBV9; no clear D gene. This CDR3 has 15 amino acids. Germline V gives CDR1 SGDLS, CDR2 YYNGEE. Deletions cut 4 bases from V and 5 bases from J, with 15 bases between. CDR3 DNA sequence: TGTGCCAGCAGCCCCGCCGGTAAGATGACCGGGGAGCTGTTTTTT. Its translation: CASSPAGKMTGELFF.

CDR3 bases: TGTGCCAGTAGGGGGGGGACCCTCGAGCAGTACTTC. Amino acids: CASRGGTLEQYF. This rearrangement joins TRBV19 to TRBJ2-7; 7 bases match TRBD2. The CDR3 sequence is 12 residues long. In germline, CDR1 is LNHDA, CDR2 SQIVND (reference sequence). V shed 6 bases and J 6 bases; nucleotides not matched to a gene: 5.

A single count supports this clone. This chain joins TRBV5-1 and TRBJ2-4; the D gene could be TRBD1 or TRBD2 (6 bases each). Per germline, CDR1 SGHRS and CDR2 YFSETQ. The CDR3 is 15 residues long. V was pared by 4 bases and J by 7 bases, with 18 bases between. The CDR3 region has the DNA TGCGCCAGCAGCCCGGTGGGGGGCGCAGGGAACATTCAGTACTTC. Its translation: CASSPVGGAGNIQYF. Complete variable domain (other parts from reference TRBV5-1 and TRBJ2-4): KAGVTQTPRYLIKTRGQQVTLSCSPISGHRSVSWYQQTPGQGLQFLFEYFSETQRNKGNFPGRFSGRQFSNSRSEMNVSTLELGDSALYLCASSPVGGAGNIQYFGAGTRLSVL.

The V and J genes are TRBV28 and TRBJ2-3; D remains unclear. The CDR3 has 14 residues. CDR1 is MDHEN and CDR2 is SYDVKM in the germline V gene. Trimming cost V 5 bases and J 8 bases, with 17 bases left between them. CDR3 in amino acids: CASSDRVFVGTQYF. CDR3 bases: TGTGCCAGCAGTGACCGCGTTTTTGTCGGTACGCAGTATTTT.

Details on this clone: This specimen includes other DNA sequences encoding the same CDR3. V usage is TRBV5-1 and J usage is TRBJ2-3; TRBD2 aligns across 10 bases. Germline V CDR1 and CDR2: SGHRS, YFSETQ. The trim removed 0 bases at V and 3 bases at J, leaving 7 bases unmatched. The length of the CDR3 is 17 residues. The CDR3 bases are TGCGCCAGCAGCTTGGTAGCTAGCGGGAGTGGTACAGATACGCAGTATTTT. This encodes CASSLVASGSGTDTQYF.

This chain links TRBV15 with TRBJ2-1, with D perhaps TRBD2 (6 bases). Trimming left V 5 bases short and J 4 bases short, with 18 bases between. CDR1 and CDR2 from the germline V gene are LNHNV and YYDKDF (reference sequence). The CDR3 totals 16 residues. In DNA, the CDR3 is TGTGCCACCAGCCCCGCGGGACTCGGCAGGTACAATGAGCAGTTCTTC. Translating it yields CATSPAGLGRYNEQFF.